These 27 T cell receptor beta chains share one sample of origin, sequenced in a study of tumor-infiltrating lymphocytes in oesophageal squamous cell carcinoma (dated by TCRdb to between 2015 and 2016). To prepare the library, PCR was applied. Sequenced on an Illumina HiSeq 2000. The raw public reads went through TCRdb reprocessing: fastp at Q25, MiXCR clone calling, in-frame beta chains kept. CDR3 protein duplicates are merged, each entry listing the most common genes and DNA. The sample records 15,000 to 20,000 distinct CDR3 sequences, more than 35% of which are singletons. The ten largest clones capture 35% to 50% of the sample. Material: esophageal tumor tissue. Every receptor here comes from a male donor with esophageal squamous cell carcinoma.

At least ten counts were recorded for this clonotype. The V call is TRBV6-4, the J call TRBJ2-5; TRBD1 is a possible D gene (5 bases). CDR1 is MRHNA and CDR2 is SNTAGT in the germline V gene. The V end lost 0 bases, the J end lost 2 bases, and 7 bases lay between the germline ends. The CDR3 has 14 residues. The CDR3 spells CASSDSDIQETQYF. DNA of the CDR3: TGTGCCAGCAGTGACTCGGACATTCAAGAGACCCAGTACTTC.

The V call is TRBV6-9, the J call TRBJ2-1; 8 positions agree with TRBD2. The germline CDR1 and CDR2 sequences are MNHGY and SVAAGI. The CDR3 spans 13 residues. V gave up 8 bases and J gave up 4 bases; unmatched junction bases: 4. CDR3 DNA: TGTGCCAGCTCCGGGGGGGCATACAATGAGCAGTTCTTC. It codes for CASSGGAYNEQFF.

This clonotype was counted many times. The chain links TRBV2 to TRBJ1-5; tentatively, D is TRBD1 (5 bases). CDR1 is SNHLY, CDR2 FYNNEI, per germline. V lost 3 bases to trimming and J lost 3 bases, with 9 bases between them. The CDR3 extends over 14 amino acids. CDR3 DNA: TGTGCCAGCAGTGATAGGACACCCAATCAGCCCCAGCATTTT. Protein sequence: CASSDRTPNQPQHF. Using reference TRBV2 and TRBJ1-5 for the parts outside the CDR3, the full variable domain is EPEVTQTPSHQVTQMGQEVILRCVPISNHLYFYWYRQILGQKVEFLVSFYNNEISEKSEIFDDQFSVERPDGSNFTLKIRSTKLEDSAMYFCASSDRTPNQPQHFGDGTRLSIL.

This rearrangement joins TRBV5-1 to TRBJ2-7, with 7 nucleotides matching TRBD2. The DNA end is a closer match to TRBJ2-3, so the J assignment may be wrong. Germline V CDR1 and CDR2: SGHRS, YFSETQ. The CDR3 runs 14 residues. The CDR3 DNA is TGCGCCAGCAGCTTGGGGCGGGAGCCAGATACGCAGTATTTT. Translated: CASSLGREPDTQYF.

This clonotype was detected ten times or more. This chain connects TRBV6-1 to TRBJ2-7; 11 nucleotides line up with TRBD2. The CDR3 totals 17 residues. V dropped 6 bases and J dropped 0; count of bases not matched to a gene: 10. Germline CDR1 is MNHNS and CDR2 is SASEGT. CDR3 region: CASSPFSGGAYSYEQYF. CDR3 coding DNA: TGTGCCAGCAGCCCGTTTAGCGGGGGGGCCTACTCCTACGAGCAGTACTTC.

V usage is TRBV10-1 and J usage is TRBJ2-5; TRBD2 agrees at 14 bases. Germline V gene sequence: CDR1 WNHNN, CDR2 SYGVQD (reference sequence). J gave up 11 bases and V 5 bases, and 10 bases lay outside the gene matches. The CDR3 length is 15 residues. Here the CDR3 reads CASSRLAGGPREQYF. Here the CDR3 DNA reads TGCGCCAGCAGTCGACTAGCGGGAGGGCCACGTGAGCAGTACTTC.

The V gene is TRBV10-2, the J gene TRBJ2-5; the D call may be TRBD1 or TRBD2 (5 bases each). The J call may be incorrect, as the DNA end agrees better with TRBJ2-7. The CDR3 runs to 13 residues. Germline CDR1 WSHSY, CDR2 SAAADI. The CDR3 DNA is TGCGCCAGCAGTCGTCAGGGAGACTACGAGCAGTACTTC. Translating it yields CASSRQGDYEQYF.

In its sample, this clonotype is medium-sized. The genes are TRBV10-3 and TRBJ2-1; D may be TRBD1 (5 bases). V dropped 5 bases and J dropped 7 bases, with 9 bases sitting between them. This CDR3 comprises 12 residues. Germline V lookup: CDR1 ENHRY, CDR2 SYGVKD. The CDR3 coding sequence is TGTGCCATCAGTTTCACAGGAAATGAGCAGTTCTTC. Protein product: CAISFTGNEQFF.

This chain links TRBV6-1 with TRBJ1-5; D may be TRBD1 (6 bases). The V gene's germline CDR1 is MNHNS and CDR2 SASEGT. There are 13 residues in the CDR3. Trimming left V 4 bases short and J 7 bases short, with 11 bases between. Written as DNA, the CDR3 is TGTGCCAGCAGTGTACAGGGAACGCAGCCCCAGCATTTT. Translated: CASSVQGTQPQHF.

This clonotype was picked up one time. V and J are TRBV7-2 and TRBJ2-6, with no clear D. The DNA end is more similar to TRBJ1-6, so the J call may be wrong. In germline, CDR1 is SGHTA, CDR2 FQGNSA. The CDR3 consists of 14 residues. The CDR3 sequence: CASSLSPAASPLHF. The CDR3 DNA sequence: TGTGCCAGCAGCTTAAGCCCAGCAGCCTCACCCCTCCACTTT.

This clonotype was picked up many times. The chain couples TRBV5-6 to TRBJ2-5, with 10 bases matching TRBD1. Germline-derived CDR1 and CDR2 are SGHDT and YYEEEE. With 4 bases clipped from V and 5 bases from J, the junction kept 14 bases outside the gene matches. The CDR3 extends over 17 amino acids. This chain's CDR3 is CASSLRQGAAVLETQYF. CDR3 DNA: TGTGCCAGCAGCCTTAGACAGGGGGCTGCGGTGTTGGAGACCCAGTACTTC.

CDR3 bases: TGTGCCAGCCGAGCGGACCGATCACCAGGAAACACCATATATTTT. Translation: CASRADRSPGNTIYF. The chain is built from TRBV6-5 and TRBJ1-3; D unresolved. Germline assignment: CDR1 MNHEY and CDR2 SVGAGI. The V gene lost 8 bases and the J gene lost 4 bases, with 18 bases spanning the gap. CDR3 length: 15 residues.

The chain couples TRBV11-2 to TRBJ2-5, with D uncertain. Trimming stripped 4 bases from V and 1 base from J, with 10 bases between. This CDR3 has 14 amino acids. In germline, CDR1 is SGHAT, CDR2 FQNNGV. The CDR3 protein is CASSSWAAQETQYF. CDR3 nucleotide sequence: TGTGCCAGCAGCTCATGGGCGGCCCAAGAGACCCAGTACTTC.

The sample holds many counts of this clonotype. A read error is possible here, since a much larger clone lies one base away. The rearrangement links TRBV10-3 to TRBJ2-1; 8 bases line up with TRBD1. The J call is uncertain, as TRBJ2-7 better fits the DNA end. CDR1 ENHRY and CDR2 SYGVKD come from the germline V gene. This CDR3 is 24 amino acids long. The CDR3 sequence: CAISESNQGAKIGASRGRYNEQYF. CDR3 nucleotide sequence: TGTGCCATCAGTGAGTCAAATCAGGGGGCCAAGATTGGGGCAAGTCGGGGGCGGTACAATGAGCAGTACTTC.

The chain couples TRBV6-1 to TRBJ2-2; D is uncertain. The germline V and J ends were trimmed by 2 bases and 6 bases, with 7 bases remaining between them. Germline V gene sequence: CDR1 MNHNS, CDR2 SASEGT. The CDR3 runs to 13 residues. The DNA for the CDR3 is TGTGCCAGCAGTGAAAACATAGCCGGGGAGCTGTTTTTT. Translated: CASSENIAGELFF.

Ten or more counts support this clonotype. This chain's CDR3 is CASSSPGGAYEQYF. The CDR3 DNA reads as TGTGCCAGCAGCTCGCCGGGGGGCGCCTACGAGCAGTACTTC. V gene TRBV7-8 combines with J gene TRBJ2-7, with a possible D match to TRBD2 (7 bases). CDR1 SGHVS and CDR2 FQNEAQ come from the germline V gene. This CDR3 is built from 14 residues. V was trimmed by 4 bases and J by 2 bases, leaving 12 bases between them.

The chain couples TRBV11-3 to TRBJ2-2; 8 bases map to TRBD2. Germline lookup yields CDR1 SGHNT and CDR2 YENEEA. This CDR3 has 17 residues. V shed 3 bases and J 4 bases; nucleotides not matched to a gene: 10. The CDR3 DNA is TGTGCCAGCAGCTTGCCCGATCCGGGGGGGCTCACCGGGGAGCTGTTTTTT. It translates to CASSLPDPGGLTGELFF.

This chain links TRBV12-3 or TRBV12-4 with TRBJ2-3; unclear D gene. The CDR3 is made up of 14 amino acids. V lost 2 bases, J lost 1 base, and 7 bases lay in between. The CDR3 spells CASSLQIGTDTQYF. The CDR3 region has the DNA TGTGCCAGCAGTTTACAGATAGGCACAGATACGCAGTATTTT.

Points on this clonotype: This may arise from a read error, as a much more abundant clone is one base away. The V call is TRBV18, the J call TRBJ2-3; D is undetermined. Germline CDR1 KGHSH, CDR2 LQKENI. The CDR3 contains 14 residues. V was cut by 5 bases and J by 4 bases, with 13 bases left in between. CDR3 sequence (DNA): TGTGCCAGCTCAACATGCAGAGAGGCAGATACGCAGTATTTT. Amino acids: CASSTCREADTQYF. Variable domain in full (rest from reference TRBV18 and TRBJ2-3): NAGVMQNPRHLVRRRGQEARLRCSPMKGHSHVYWYRQLPEEGLKFMVYLQKENIIDESGMPKERFSAEFPKEGPSILRIQQVVRGDSAAYFCASSTCREADTQYFGPGTRLTVL.

Many counts were recorded for this clonotype. This chain connects TRBV7-2 to TRBJ1-1, with TRBD1 identical over 8 bases. Per germline, CDR1 SGHTA and CDR2 FQGNSA. The J segment lost 8 bases and the V segment lost 5 bases, leaving 10 bases of the junction unmatched. The CDR3 is 14 amino acids. CDR3: CASSRDRSSSEAFF. CDR3 nucleotide sequence: TGTGCCAGCAGCCGGGACAGGAGCTCATCGGAAGCTTTCTTT.

This sequence joins TRBV7-3 and TRBJ2-5; 7 bases align to TRBD1. The J call could be wrong; TRBJ2-1 is a better fit for the DNA end. CDR3 length equals 14 residues. Germline CDR1 SGHTA, CDR2 FQGTGA. CDR3 region: CASSLTYRGDEQFF. CDR3 in DNA: TGTGCCAGCAGCTTAACGTACAGGGGCGATGAGCAGTTCTTC.

A single count supports this clonotype. The V and J genes are TRBV24-1 and TRBJ2-1; 9 positions agree with TRBD1. The CDR3 loop spans 17 amino acids. V trimming: 3 bases; J trimming: 3 bases; junction bases outside the gene matches: 8. Germline values: CDR1 KGHDR, CDR2 SFDVKD. The CDR3 loop is CATSDQQGTGYYNEQFF. CDR3 nucleotides: TGTGCCACCAGTGATCAACAAGGGACAGGGTACTACAATGAGCAGTTCTTC.

The rearrangement joins TRBV29-1 to TRBJ1-2; possibly TRBD1 for D (5 bases). Germline CDR1 SQVTM, CDR2 ANQGSEA. The CDR3 spans 15 residues. The V end lost 1 base, the J end lost 3 bases, and 15 bases lay between the germline ends. The CDR3: CSVEGEGRGDYGYTF. The CDR3 nucleotides read TGCAGCGTTGAAGGGGAGGGCAGAGGGGACTATGGCTACACCTTC.

This clonotype was found many times. This chain connects TRBV5-6 to TRBJ1-1, with 7 bases matching TRBD1. The V segment lost 3 bases and the J segment 0 bases; nucleotides outside the gene matches: 5. CDR1 and CDR2 from the germline V gene are SGHDT and YYEEEE. The CDR3 covers 15 residues. In DNA, the CDR3 is TGTGCCAGCAGCTCACTGACAGGGCTGAACACTGAAGCTTTCTTT. Translating gives CASSSLTGLNTEAFF.

In regard to this clonotype: This CDR3 is missing its conserved last phenylalanine or tryptophan, likely due to a read error. Because the CDR3's place on the DNA is in doubt, the DNA is left out and the CDR3 is given as listed by TCRdb. The gene calls are TRBV5-6 and TRBJ2-6; the table assigns TRBD1, which was not confirmed against the DNA. Germline CDR1 is SGHDT and CDR2 is YYEEEE. The CDR3 spans 13 amino acids, including both terminal residues. CDR3 loop: CASSLDYEQYFGA.

The chain links TRBV4-1 to TRBJ1-2; the D gene is possibly TRBD1 (5 bases). Germline V CDR1 and CDR2: MGHRA, YSYEKL. The CDR3 runs to 15 residues. V gave up 2 bases and J gave up 8 bases, with 18 bases separating them. For the CDR3, the DNA is TGCGCCAGCAGCCAAATCCAGGGAAGCTATTGGGGCTACACCTTC. Amino acids: CASSQIQGSYWGYTF.

In its sample, this clonotype ranks as medium-sized. This could be a read error, since a much larger clone is one nucleotide away. The chain uses TRBV7-2 and TRBJ2-7; D unclear. CDR3 length: 16 amino acids. CDR1 and CDR2 (germline): SGHTA, FQGNSA. V was cut by 5 bases and J by 7 bases, with 24 bases left in between. CDR3 DNA: TGTGCCAGCAGCCAGGTTTGGAGCTCACGGTACAATGAGCAGTACTTC. This encodes CASSQVWSSRYNEQYF.